This T cell receptor (beta chain) originates from a study of cytomegalovirus exposure and HLA in healthy donors. The PCR ran on 60 Vbeta and 13 Jbeta primers. The repertoire was sequenced with immunoSEQ multiplex PCR; TCRdb's copy has only in-frame clones and lacks some. Here the sample spans more than 150,000 clones, 78% being singletons. Points on this clone: At the DNA level, this CDR3 is encoded by other sequences in the same sample as well.

The V and J ends lost 4 bases and 2 bases respectively, with 9 bases between them. Germline V gene lookup returns CDR1 SGHRS and CDR2 YFSETQ. The CDR3 extends over 13 amino acids. The sequence was collected from a woman aged 35 to 49 in good health and CMV-seropositive. V and J are TRBV5-1 and TRBJ1-2; a weak D match, TRBD1 (5 bases). Sequenced input: PBMCs. The CDR3 region has the DNA TGCGCCAGCAGCCCTGGGGGGAACTATGGCTACACCTTC. Translating gives CASSPGGNYGYTF.